The clone carrying this T cell receptor beta chain occurred many times. The antigen is not known. This sample's TCRbeta library carried unique molecular identifier barcodes. Each CDR3 protein is one row after TCRdb ran MiXCR on the PCR reads. The sample has 700,000 to 950,000 distinct CDR3 sequences, 15% to 20% seen once. This sample stems from a study of T-cell reconstitution after alpha-beta-depleted transplantation in children. Overall study findings and caveats: Alpha-beta T cells present about two months after transplant were reported to originate from several hundred expanded graft clones. One year post-transplant, T-cell counts and diversity were largely derived from T cells produced anew. It was surviving recipient T cells and thymic progenitors that gave some patients high TCRbeta diversity at day 60.

This CDR3 region has 13 residues. Germline CDR1 is SSHAT and CDR2 is FNYEAQ (reference sequence). The J segment lost 7 bases and the V segment lost 4 bases, leaving 6 bases of the junction unmatched. The input for sequencing was PBMCs, mostly from graft donor cells, taken 360 days after TCRalphabeta/CD19-depleted stem cell transplant. This receptor was taken from a male patient aged 10 to 17 who had a stem cell transplant for acute lymphoblastic leukemia, so the T cells may come from the graft donor. The chain is built from TRBV7-7 and TRBJ2-5; TRBD1 matches 7 bases. The DNA for the CDR3 is TGTGCCAGCAGCTCCGACAGGGAAAGGACCCAGTACTTC. Its protein is CASSSDRERTQYF.